The 12 T cell receptor beta chains in this list originate from one sample, sequenced in a study of cytomegalovirus exposure and HLA in healthy donors. The PCR used 60 Vbeta and 13 Jbeta primers. Using immunoSEQ multiplex PCR, the repertoire was profiled, and TCRdb retains in-frame clones only, with some absent. This sample has roughly 170,000 clones, with approximately 88% found just once. Sequenced material: PBMCs. The receptors here all came from a man aged 25-45 years in good health and CMV-seronegative.

The rearrangement joins TRBV18 to TRBJ2-7; D may be TRBD1 (6 bases). The V and J ends lost 3 bases and 1 base respectively, with 10 bases between them. Germline lookup yields CDR1 KGHSH and CDR2 LQKENI. This CDR3 spans 14 amino acids. CDR3 protein: CASSPQDSSYEQYF. DNA for the CDR3: TGTGCCAGCTCACCCCAGGACAGTTCCTACGAGCAGTACTTC.

The V gene is TRBV4-1, the J gene TRBJ2-3, with TRBD2 matching over 8 bases. Losses at the gene ends were 0 bases for V and 2 bases for J; bases not matched to a gene: 13. This CDR3 is built from 19 residues. Germline values: CDR1 MGHRA, CDR2 YSYEKL. CDR3: CASSQDETGLVVNTDTQYF. In DNA, the CDR3 is TGCGCCAGCAGCCAAGATGAAACGGGACTAGTAGTCAACACAGATACGCAGTATTTT.

The chain couples TRBV7-9 to TRBJ2-7; 10 nucleotides agree with TRBD1. This CDR3 has 15 amino acids. Germline loops: CDR1 SEHNR, CDR2 FQNEAQ (reference sequence). The J segment lost 4 bases and the V segment lost 4 bases, leaving 7 bases of the junction unmatched. CDR3 amino acids: CASSSPGTGAYEQYF. The CDR3 DNA is TGTGCCAGCAGCTCCCCCGGGACAGGGGCTTACGAGCAGTACTTC. Drawing the rest from reference TRBV7-9 and TRBJ2-7, the complete variable domain is DTGVSQNPRHKITKRGQNVTFRCDPISEHNRLYWYRQTLGQGPEFLTYFQNEAQLEKSRLLSDRFSAERPKGSFSTLEIQRTEQGDSAMYLCASSSPGTGAYEQYFGPGTRLTVT.

The gene calls are TRBV25-1 and TRBJ1-6; 8 bases are shared with TRBD1. Germline CDR1 is MGHDK and CDR2 is SYGVNS. CDR3 length equals 14 residues. V trimming: 6 bases; J trimming: 8 bases; junction bases outside the gene matches: 6. This CDR3 is CASSPQTGDSPLHF. The CDR3 DNA sequence: TGTGCCAGCAGCCCACAGACAGGGGATTCACCCCTCCACTTT.

In nucleotides, the CDR3 is TGCGCCAGCAGCTTGGGGCCCGGGGGAGGATTAGGCCCAGATACGCAGTATTTT. Translated: CASSLGPGGGLGPDTQYF. The genes are TRBV5-1 and TRBJ2-3, with a possible D match to TRBD2 (6 bases). Germline lookup yields CDR1 SGHRS and CDR2 YFSETQ. Trimming stripped 0 bases from V and 4 bases from J, with 21 bases between. CDR3 length equals 18 residues.

The rearrangement joins TRBV2 to TRBJ2-1; 7 bases are shared with TRBD2. J was trimmed by 6 bases and V by 2 bases; bases with no gene match: 7. This CDR3 has 15 residues. From germline, CDR1 is SNHLY and CDR2 FYNNEI. CDR3 loop: CASSELGEGGNEQFF. The CDR3 nucleotides are TGTGCCAGCAGTGAATTAGGGGAGGGTGGCAATGAGCAGTTCTTC.

Only one count was recorded for this clone. The V gene is TRBV6-6, the J gene TRBJ1-4, with 7 bases aligning to TRBD1. The CDR3 consists of 14 residues. CDR1 and CDR2 from the germline V gene are MNHNY and SVGAGI (reference sequence). The CDR3 DNA is TGTGCTACCAGGAGACAGGGCTCAGAAGGAAAACTGTTTTTT. Its protein product is CATRRQGSEGKLFF.

The count of this clone is one. V usage is TRBV28 and J usage is TRBJ1-2; 8 bases line up with TRBD1. The V gene end was trimmed by 5 bases and the J gene end by 14 bases; junction bases not matched to a gene: 7. The germline V gene encodes CDR1 MDHEN and CDR2 SYDVKM. The CDR3 is 11 residues long. The CDR3 is CASSDRGQLTF. The CDR3, as DNA: TGTGCCAGCAGTGACAGGGGCCAACTTACCTTC.

V is TRBV4-1 and J is TRBJ2-7; D is possibly TRBD2 (5 bases). CDR1 is MGHRA and CDR2 is YSYEKL in the germline V gene. The CDR3 is made up of 14 amino acids. The ends were cut back, 1 base at V and 2 bases at J, with 9 bases in the middle. CDR3 protein: CASSQAGNTYEQYF. The CDR3 DNA sequence: TGCGCCAGCAGCCAAGCCGGGAATACCTACGAGCAGTACTTC.

The chain joins TRBV6-5 to TRBJ1-2, with D perhaps matching TRBD1 (5 bases). This CDR3 is built from 16 residues. CDR1 is MNHEY, CDR2 SVGAGI, per germline. The V end lost 3 bases, the J end lost 0 bases, and 14 bases lay between the germline ends. CDR3 protein: CASSYRVGRANYGYTF. The DNA for the CDR3 is TGTGCCAGCAGTTATCGTGTAGGCAGGGCTAACTATGGCTACACCTTC.

This chain joins TRBV9 and TRBJ1-2; no clear D gene. The germline V and J ends were trimmed by 5 bases and 7 bases, with 12 bases remaining between them. Germline V CDR1 and CDR2: SGDLS, YYNGEE. The CDR3 has 12 residues. The CDR3 nucleotides are TGTGCCAGCAGGGGCCCTGCGGGTGGCTACACCTTC. This codes for CASRGPAGGYTF.

Written as DNA, the CDR3 is TGCAGTGCAGGGAGAGGTGAAAAACTGTTTTTT. This sequence encodes CSAGRGEKLFF. The V and J genes are TRBV20-1 and TRBJ1-4, with D hard to call. The germline V gene has CDR1 DFQATT and CDR2 SNEGSKA (reference sequence). Trimming removed 6 bases from V and 7 bases from J, with 9 bases in between. This CDR3 region has 11 residues.